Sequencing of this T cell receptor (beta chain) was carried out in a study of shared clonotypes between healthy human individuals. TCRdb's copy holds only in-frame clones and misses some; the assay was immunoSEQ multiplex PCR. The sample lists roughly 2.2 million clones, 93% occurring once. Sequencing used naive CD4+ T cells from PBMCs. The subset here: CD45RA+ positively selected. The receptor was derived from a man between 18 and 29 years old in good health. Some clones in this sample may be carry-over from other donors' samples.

Written as DNA, the CDR3 is TGTGCCTGGGGGGCAGCTTCCTACGAGCAGTACTTC. Translating it yields CAWGAASYEQYF. V and J are TRBV28 and TRBJ2-7; D is perhaps TRBD1 or TRBD2 (6 bases each). This CDR3 has 12 residues. Trimming took off 11 bases at V and 1 base at J, with 12 bases between the two ends. Germline values: CDR1 MDHEN, CDR2 SYDVKM.